The 17 T cell receptor beta chains reported below all come from one sample, sequenced in a study of T cells after yellow fever vaccination. TCRdb passed the 5' RACE reads through MiXCR, listing each CDR3 protein once. The profile shows 170,000 or so distinct CDR3 sequences, around 9% of them singletons. Source: CD8+ T cells sorted from PBMCs, taken 45 days after the yellow fever booster vaccination. The receptors here all came from a man aged 18 to 29 who received the YFV17D yellow fever vaccine.

This clonotype was observed a handful of times. V usage is TRBV5-1 and J usage is TRBJ2-1; 9 bases agree with TRBD1. Per the germline V gene, CDR1 is SGHRS and CDR2 is YFSETQ. CDR3 length: 16 amino acids. J was trimmed by 5 bases and V by 0 bases; bases with no gene match: 6. CDR3 sequence reads: CASSLEGQGGHNEQFF. CDR3 nucleotides: TGCGCCAGCAGCTTGGAGGGACAGGGTGGGCACAATGAGCAGTTCTTC.

Only a few counts were recorded for this clonotype. The rearrangement links TRBV29-1 to TRBJ1-4; the match to TRBD1 covers 10 bases. Looked up from germline, CDR1 is SQVTM and CDR2 is ANQGSEA. The CDR3 has 17 residues. V lost 4 bases to trimming and J lost 4 bases; unmatched junction nucleotides: 12. CDR3 nucleotide sequence: TGCAGCGTTGCCGGGTGGGACAGGGGCCCGGGTAATGAAAAACTGTTTTTT. Its protein product is CSVAGWDRGPGNEKLFF.

This clonotype was recorded a few times. The rearrangement joins TRBV7-6 to TRBJ2-7; 7 bases match TRBD2. The CDR3 is 16 residues long. The J segment lost 0 bases and the V segment lost 1 base, leaving 6 bases of the junction unmatched. CDR1 and CDR2 from the germline V gene are SGHVS and FNYEAQ. The CDR3: CASSLEASGTSYEQYF. The CDR3 nucleotides are TGTGCCAGCAGCTTAGAGGCTAGCGGAACCTCCTACGAGCAGTACTTC.

The sample holds many counts of this clonotype. The chain is built from TRBV4-2 and TRBJ2-7, with no clear D. Germline V lookup: CDR1 LGHNA, CDR2 YNFKEQ. V was cut by 0 bases and J by 1 base, with 16 bases left in between. The CDR3 runs 17 residues. CDR3 coding DNA: TGTGCCAGCAGCCAAGAATACGCACCCTCTCTTTCCTACGAGCAGTACTTC. Its protein is CASSQEYAPSLSYEQYF.

This clonotype appeared a few times. This sequence joins TRBV7-8 and TRBJ2-2; the D gene is possibly TRBD2 (6 bases). The germline V gene has CDR1 SGHVS and CDR2 FQNEAQ. The V gene lost 8 bases and the J gene lost 4 bases, with 26 bases spanning the gap. This CDR3 has 18 amino acids. The CDR3 sequence: CASCSMETRQEGTGELFF. The DNA of the CDR3 is TGTGCCAGCTGTAGTATGGAGACACGTCAGGAGGGCACCGGGGAGCTGTTTTTT.

The rearrangement links TRBV5-1 to TRBJ2-2; 9 nucleotides align to TRBD1. The CDR3 is made up of 15 amino acids. CDR1 and CDR2 from the germline V gene are SGHRS and YFSETQ. J was trimmed by 9 bases and V by 4 bases; bases with no gene match: 10. The CDR3 here is CASSLGTGQDRELFF. In DNA, the CDR3 is TGCGCCAGCAGCCTGGGGACAGGGCAAGATCGGGAGCTGTTTTTT.

The chain couples TRBV7-6 to TRBJ2-7; D is unclear. Deletions cut 2 bases from V and 5 bases from J, with 10 bases between. Germline assignment: CDR1 SGHVS and CDR2 FNYEAQ. The CDR3 covers 13 residues. The CDR3 nucleotides are TGTGCCAGCAGCTTATGGAACGAGAACGAGCAGTACTTC. Protein sequence: CASSLWNENEQYF.

The chain recombines TRBV11-2 with TRBJ2-5; 7 bases map to TRBD1. Germline V gene sequence: CDR1 SGHAT, CDR2 FQNNGV. The trim removed 5 bases at V and 1 base at J, leaving 10 bases unmatched. The CDR3 is 16 residues long. The CDR3 loop is CASSPRTGRLQETQYF. The CDR3 DNA sequence: TGTGCCAGCAGCCCCAGGACAGGCCGCCTCCAAGAGACCCAGTACTTC.

The chain has TRBV7-9 and TRBJ2-3, with D maybe TRBD1 (5 bases). Per germline, CDR1 SEHNR and CDR2 FQNEAQ (reference sequence). The CDR3 is 18 residues long. V was trimmed by 5 bases and J by 2 bases, leaving 23 bases between them. This CDR3 is CASSSWGKGPYSTDTQYF. For the CDR3, the DNA is TGTGCCAGCAGCAGCTGGGGCAAGGGCCCCTATTCCACAGATACGCAGTATTTT.

The V and J genes are TRBV7-9 and TRBJ2-7; perhaps TRBD2 as D (5 bases). The CDR3 spans 14 residues. Germline V CDR1 and CDR2: SEHNR, FQNEAQ (reference sequence). V was shortened by 5 bases and J by 2 bases, with 13 bases between the two germline ends. CDR3 residues: CASSIYGVPYEQYF. DNA of the CDR3: TGTGCCAGCAGCATCTACGGGGTACCCTACGAGCAGTACTTC.

This clonotype was counted a few times. This chain links TRBV27 with TRBJ2-1; D is ambiguous. CDR3 size: 13 residues. V was clipped by 0 bases and J by 7 bases, with 7 bases between them. CDR1 is MNHEY, CDR2 SMNVEV, per germline (reference sequence). The CDR3 is CASSLSATNEQFF. The CDR3, as DNA: TGTGCCAGCAGTTTATCCGCTACGAATGAGCAGTTCTTC.

This clonotype turned up a few times. The rearrangement uses TRBV4-1 and TRBJ2-2, with D perhaps TRBD2 (6 bases). V dropped 1 base and J dropped 5 bases, with 11 bases sitting between them. CDR3 length: 15 residues. CDR1 is MGHRA, CDR2 YSYEKL, per germline. CDR3 protein: CASSQVTGATGELFF. DNA for the CDR3: TGCGCCAGCAGCCAAGTAACGGGAGCGACCGGGGAGCTGTTTTTT.

The chain joins TRBV7-2 to TRBJ2-4, with 8 bases identical to TRBD1. With V trimmed by 5 bases and J by 6 bases, 9 bases remained unmatched. The CDR3 sequence is 15 residues long. The germline V gene has CDR1 SGHTA and CDR2 FQGNSA. CDR3 coding DNA: TGTGCCAGCAGCCCCTCCTGGACAGGGATAAACATTCAGTACTTC. As protein: CASSPSWTGINIQYF.

The chain combines TRBV27 with TRBJ2-3; D is uncertain. V lost 2 bases and J lost 6, with 9 bases in between. Germline-derived CDR1 and CDR2 are MNHEY and SMNVEV (reference sequence). The CDR3 consists of 13 residues. CDR3 loop: CASSLRFRDTQYF. The DNA of the CDR3 is TGTGCCAGCAGTTTACGGTTTCGGGATACGCAGTATTTT.

There are a few counts of this clonotype. CDR3 DNA: TGCGCCAGCAGCGAGGACGGGAGGAATTCACCCCTCCACTTT. Its protein product is CASSEDGRNSPLHF. J is TRBJ1-6 and V is TRBV4-3; D call uncertain. V gave up 5 bases and J gave up 7 bases, with 12 bases separating them. This CDR3 contains 14 residues. The germline gives CDR1 LGHNA, CDR2 YSLEER.

This clonotype has just a few counts. The rearrangement uses TRBV4-1 and TRBJ1-1; D possibly corresponds to TRBD1 (5 bases). V dropped 1 base and J dropped 5 bases, with 14 bases sitting between them. The germline V gene encodes CDR1 MGHRA and CDR2 YSYEKL. There are 15 residues in the CDR3. DNA of the CDR3: TGCGCCAGCAGCCAAGGTACGGGGCGGGGGACTGAAGCTTTCTTT. Its protein is CASSQGTGRGTEAFF.

The rearrangement joins TRBV7-9 to TRBJ2-7, with TRBD1 matching over 9 bases. The CDR3 spans 15 residues. Germline CDR1 reads SEHNR; CDR2 reads FQNEAQ (reference sequence). The ends lost 5 bases at V and 5 bases at J; junction bases unmatched: 10. The CDR3 is CASSPRDREVDEQYF. In DNA, the CDR3 is TGTGCCAGCAGCCCGAGGGACAGGGAGGTCGACGAGCAGTACTTC.